This T cell receptor beta chain was recorded in a study of T cells after yellow fever vaccination. Trimming pared 9 bases from V and 5 bases from J, leaving 14 bases between. The CDR3 contains 12 residues. CDR1 SGHRS and CDR2 YFSETQ come from the germline V gene. Template-switching 5'RACE yielded the TCR cDNA; a universal primer site and UMIs were added in the process. TCRdb re-called the 5' RACE reads with MiXCR, one entry per CDR3 protein. The profile shows some 110,000 distinct CDR3 sequences, more than 6% of them singletons. On this clonotype itself: Its target is not known.

Study observations and caveats: Primary-vaccination clones mostly resurfaced post-booster (96% CD4, roughly 90% CD8). Abundant clonotypes from the bulk population could have been carried over as contaminants into FACS-sorted repertoires.

The chain joins TRBV5-1 to TRBJ2-5; a possible D gene is TRBD1 (5 bases). This receptor was identified in a man younger than 35 who received the YFV17D yellow fever vaccine. Source: CD4+ T cells sorted from PBMCs, taken roughly 10 days after the first yellow fever vaccination. The CDR3 DNA reads TGCGCCATCAGGATGGGGCTGGAGACCCAGTACTTC. Its protein is CAIRMGLETQYF.